What follows is one T cell receptor beta chain and its context. What it recognizes is unknown. Sequencing was performed with immunoSEQ multiplex PCR; in TCRdb, only in-frame clones are kept and a portion is missing. The repertoire holds 350,000 to 450,000 clones, with 75% to 90% as singletons. The data were obtained in a study of Ad26.COV2.S vaccination and SARS-CoV-2 variants. General study results and limits: After vaccination, reports described spike-specific CD8+ and CD4+ T cell responses as showing substantial breadth.

Treatment described: approximately 18 received Ad26.COV2.S at low or high dose, single or two shots; about 5 received placebo; per-sample allocation not given. Samples analyzed were those drawn on day 63 after the first vaccine or placebo injection. Based in Boston, the donor was an adult of 18-55 years. The TCR sequence derives from a person aged 18-65 years who received the Ad26.COV2.S COVID-19 vaccine or a placebo. The sequences come from peripheral blood, collected in a trial of Ad26.COV2.S vaccine versus placebo.

The CDR3 is CASSRAPTNEKLFF. The CDR3 nucleotides are TGTGCCAGCAGCCGGGCCCCAACTAATGAAAAACTGTTTTTT. V is TRBV5-5 and J is TRBJ1-4; D not resolved. Between the trimmed V and J ends, which lost 4 bases and 0 bases, there was a span of 7 bases. Germline-derived CDR1 and CDR2 are SGHKS and YYEKEE (reference sequence). The CDR3 contains 14 residues.